This is a list of T cell receptor beta chains from one sample in a study of CD8+CD57+ T cells in acquired aplastic anemia. Each CDR3 protein gets one entry after TCRdb re-called the reads with MiXCR. The repertoire holds 130,000 or so distinct CDR3 sequences, about two fifths seen once, with more than 2.5% in the top ten. The source material was sorted CD4+, CD8+, or CD8+CD57+ T cells (not recorded which) from PBMCs. All receptors come from a human donor with aplastic anemia. CDR3s include the opening cysteine and the closing phenylalanine or tryptophan. A D gene is named only where the DNA matches it firmly. Expanded clones are given a class, and other clones once, few, many or no size at all.

j_call,clone_size,v_call,d_call,cdr3_length,cdr3_nt,cdr3_aa
TRBJ1-2,many,TRBV19,.,10,TGTGCCGCGAAGGGTGCTGGCTACACCTTC,CAAKGAGYTF
TRBJ2-3,.,TRBV7-6,.,17,TGTGCCAGCAGCTTAGAATCAGGGGAAGTTTCGGCAGATACGCAGTATTTT,CASSLESGEVSADTQYF
TRBJ2-3,.,TRBV29-1,.,14,TGCAGCGTTGAAATGGGGGGCGATGCAGATACGCAGTATTTT,CSVEMGGDADTQYF
TRBJ2-5,many,TRBV7-6,.,12,TGTGCGAGCGCTGGGGGCCTGGAGACCCAGTACTTC,CASAGGLETQYF
TRBJ2-5,many,TRBV20-1,TRBD1,13,TGCAGTGCTCCTAGGGACAGGGAGGTGACCCAGTACTTC,CSAPRDREVTQYF
TRBJ1-5,.,TRBV19,.,13,TGTGCCAGTTCGACAGATAGCAATCAGCCCCAGCATTTT,CASSTDSNQPQHF
TRBJ1-4,many,TRBV5-8,TRBD1,14,TGTGCCAGCAGCTTAGACAGGGAGAATGAAAAACTGTTTTTT,CASSLDRENEKLFF
TRBJ1-1,.,TRBV29-1,.,13,TGCAGCGCCCGGAGGGGGGTTGGATGGGAAGCTCTCTTT,CSARRGVGWEALF
TRBJ2-1,many,TRBV4-3,.,12,TGCGCCAGCAGCCAGAGGGGGTGGGAGCAGTTCTTC,CASSQRGWEQFF
TRBJ2-5,few,TRBV29-1,.,9,TGCAGCGTTGGGGAGACCCAGTACTTC,CSVGETQYF
TRBJ2-1,medium-sized,TRBV24-1,.,14,TGTGCCACCAGTGATCCTCGTACAGGCAATGAGCAGTTCTTC,CATSDPRTGNEQFF
TRBJ1-5,.,TRBV7-2,.,13,TGTGCCAGCAGCTTGCATAGCAATCAGCCCCAGCATTTT,CASSLHSNQPQHF
TRBJ2-7,.,TRBV6-5,.,15,TGTGCCAGCAGCTTAGACGGACGGACCTTCTACGAGCAGTACTTC,CASSLDGRTFYEQYF
TRBJ1-5,many,TRBV2,.,14,TGTGCCAGCAGTGAGTCGTATAGCAATCAGCCCCAGCATTTT,CASSESYSNQPQHF
TRBJ1-6,many,TRBV6-2/TRBV6-3,.,15,TGTGCCAGCTGCTGGCGAGTCTCCTATAATTCACCCCTCCACTTT,CASCWRVSYNSPLHF
TRBJ1-1,many,TRBV15,.,16,TGTGCCACCAGCAGAGATATGGCAGCGCCGAACACTGAAGCTTTCTTT,CATSRDMAAPNTEAFF
TRBJ1-2,many,TRBV5-1,TRBD1,16,TGCGCCAGCAGCTTAAACACCGGGACAGGGTATTATGGCTACACCTTC,CASSLNTGTGYYGYTF
TRBJ1-2,many,TRBV5-4,.,13,TGTGCCAGCAGCGCGGACAGTTTCTATGGCTACACCTTC,CASSADSFYGYTF
TRBJ1-2,.,TRBV5-5,.,15,TGTGCCAGCAGCTTGGGACAGCACCTTAACTATGGCTACACCTTC,CASSLGQHLNYGYTF
TRBJ2-3,many,TRBV19,.,15,TGTGCCAGTAGTTCAAGCGCCTATAGCACAGATACGCAGTATTTT,CASSSSAYSTDTQYF
TRBJ1-1,.,TRBV10-1,.,14,TGCGCCAGCAGTGAAGGCAGGATGAACACTGAAGCTTTCTTT,CASSEGRMNTEAFF
TRBJ1-5,many,TRBV6-5,.,11,TGTGCCAGCAGTTCTAATCAGCCCCAGCATTTT,CASSSNQPQHF
TRBJ1-2,.,TRBV10-3,.,18,TGTGCCATCAGTGAGTCGAAGAGGGTATCTTTACCCGACTATGGCTACACCTTC,CAISESKRVSLPDYGYTF
TRBJ2-3,.,TRBV6-1,TRBD2,16,TGTGCCAGCAGTACCCCGAGAGCGGGGGGGCTCGCTGCGCAGTATTTT,CASSTPRAGGLAAQYF
TRBJ2-6,once,TRBV9,.,17,TGTGCCAGCAGCGTAGGGGCAGTCTCAGTAGGGGCCAACGTCCTGACTTTC,CASSVGAVSVGANVLTF
TRBJ1-6,.,TRBV27,TRBD1,16,TGTGCCAGCAGTCTCGGACAGGGCCGATATAATTCACCCCTCCACTTT,CASSLGQGRYNSPLHF
TRBJ1-4,many,TRBV5-8,.,12,TGTGCCAGCAGCTTGGGTAATGAAAAACTGTTTTTT,CASSLGNEKLFF
TRBJ2-7,few,TRBV7-2,TRBD1,15,TGTGCCAGCAGCCCGTCGGACAGGGGGATGTTCGAGCAGTACTTC,CASSPSDRGMFEQYF
TRBJ1-5,many,TRBV6-5,.,13,TGTGCCAGCAGGAGGGACGGCTTGCAGCCCCAGCATTTT,CASRRDGLQPQHF
TRBJ2-1,.,TRBV15,.,16,TGTGCCACCAGCAGAGATCGGGGGATAACAGAAAGTGAGCAGTTCTTC,CATSRDRGITESEQFF
TRBJ1-1,many,TRBV11-2,.,15,TGTGCCAGCAGCTTATCCTCCCAAGGGAAAACTGAAGCTTTCTTT,CASSLSSQGKTEAFF
TRBJ2-1,.,TRBV15,.,15,TGTGCCACCAGCAGGGGCAGGGAGGTGGACAATGAGCAGTTCTTC,CATSRGREVDNEQFF
TRBJ1-2,many,TRBV2,.,14,TGTGCCAGCAGAAGGACGGGGGGTGACTATGGCTACACCTTC,CASRRTGGDYGYTF
TRBJ1-4,few,TRBV11-2,.,17,TGTGCCAGCAGCTTAGATCCAAGACAGGTTTCTAATGAAAAACTGTTTTTT,CASSLDPRQVSNEKLFF
TRBJ2-1,.,TRBV15,.,11,TGTGCCACCAGCAGCGGCAATGAGCAGTTCTTC,CATSSGNEQFF
TRBJ1-2,.,TRBV29-1,.,12,TGCAGCGTACTCAGGGATTCCTATGGCTACACCTTC,CSVLRDSYGYTF
TRBJ1-5,few,TRBV18,.,16,TGTGCCAGCTCACCTGAACGGGGCAATAGCAATCAGCCCCAGCATTTT,CASSPERGNSNQPQHF
TRBJ1-3,.,TRBV29-1,.,15,TGCAGCGTTGGGAGGACGGGGGGGCCTGGAAACACCATATATTTT,CSVGRTGGPGNTIYF
TRBJ2-1,.,TRBV24-1,TRBD2,16,TGTGCCACCAGCAGTGGGGGGGTGCGTGGCTACAATGAGCAGTTCTTC,CATSSGGVRGYNEQFF
TRBJ2-7,once,TRBV19,TRBD2,14,TGTGCCAGTAGTACAGGGAGGGGCACCTACGAGCGGTACTTC,CASSTGRGTYERYF
TRBJ2-3,few,TRBV7-2,.,13,TGTGCCAGCAGCTTAGCTCAGGTCGATACGCAGTATTTT,CASSLAQVDTQYF
TRBJ1-2,many,TRBV29-1,.,12,TGCAGCGCCCCCCAGGGTGACTATGGCTACACCTTC,CSAPQGDYGYTF
TRBJ2-3,many,TRBV5-1,TRBD2,18,TGCGCCAGCAGCGTGACTTTAATAAGCGGGGGGAGCACAGATACGCAGTATTTT,CASSVTLISGGSTDTQYF
TRBJ1-1,.,TRBV25-1,.,12,TGTGCCAGCACCGAACAGGGCACTGAAGCTTTCTTT,CASTEQGTEAFF
TRBJ1-1,.,TRBV10-3,TRBD1,17,TGTGCCATCAGTGAGTCGCCCGGACAGGGAGGAAGGACTGAAGCTTTCTTT,CAISESPGQGGRTEAFF
TRBJ1-6,many,TRBV12-3/TRBV12-4,TRBD1,15,TGTGCCAGCAGGATGACAGGGGGGGATAATTCACCCCTCCACTTT,CASRMTGGDNSPLHF
TRBJ1-1,many,TRBV20-1,.,15,TGCAGTGCTAGAGCGGGGTTCCCCATGAACACTGAAGCTTTCTTT,CSARAGFPMNTEAFF
TRBJ2-1,.,TRBV19,.,15,TGTGCCAGTAGTATTATGGGATTCTCCTGCAATGAGCAGTTCTTC,CASSIMGFSCNEQFF
TRBJ2-7,.,TRBV7-2,TRBD1,15,TGTGCCAGCGGCTTAGGTGTGGGACAGTTCTACGAGCAGTACTTC,CASGLGVGQFYEQYF
TRBJ2-3,many,TRBV5-1,.,17,TGCGCCAGCAGCTCCGGCATCGGGCAGGTCAACACAGATACGCAGTATTTT,CASSSGIGQVNTDTQYF
TRBJ1-1,.,TRBV6-1,.,14,TGTCCCAGCATGAGGGCGGGTGGGGTCACTGAAGCTTTCTTT,CPSMRAGGVTEAFF
TRBJ2-7,few,TRBV9,TRBD1,15,TGTGCCAGCAGCGCGGGGACAGGGGGCAGATACGAGCAGTACTTC,CASSAGTGGRYEQYF
TRBJ1-2,many,TRBV5-1,.,14,TGCGCCAGCAGCACCCGAGACAGAAACTATGGCTACACCTTC,CASSTRDRNYGYTF
TRBJ2-3,.,TRBV7-3,TRBD2,16,TGTGCCAGCAGCTTAACGGGACTACTGGGGGCAGATACGCAGTATTTT,CASSLTGLLGADTQYF
TRBJ1-6,many,TRBV4-2,TRBD1,17,TGTGCCAGCAGCCACCCCCGTTCCGGGACAGCCAATTCACCCCTCCACTTT,CASSHPRSGTANSPLHF
TRBJ2-1,many,TRBV9,TRBD1,14,TGTGCCAGCAGCGTTCGACAGGGGAACAATGAGCAGTTCTTC,CASSVRQGNNEQFF
TRBJ1-2,many,TRBV6-1,.,13,TGTGCCAGCAGTGAAGTGGCCGGGAATGGCTACACCTTC,CASSEVAGNGYTF
TRBJ1-1,.,TRBV10-3,.,15,TGTGCCATCAGTGGTGTGGGTGCGAGGGACACTGAAGCTTTCTTT,CAISGVGARDTEAFF
TRBJ1-1,.,TRBV29-1,TRBD1,14,TGCAGCGTTGAGGGGACAGTCATGAACACTGAAGCTTTCTTT,CSVEGTVMNTEAFF